This entry features one T cell receptor (beta chain) sequence. Clones were sequenced by immunoSEQ multiplex PCR, and TCRdb holds only the in-frame ones, with some missing. This repertoire shows about 270,000 clones, around nine tenths found once; its top ten account for about 2.7%. The data were taken from a study of blood T cell repertoires in COVID-19. Individuals aged about 18 to 90 years were recruited from fewer than 30 US areas. The CDR3 has 15 residues. The germline CDR1 and CDR2 sequences are PRHDT and FYEKMQ (reference sequence). V was pared by 0 bases and J by 4 bases, with 12 bases between.

J is TRBJ1-1 and V is TRBV13, with D possibly matching TRBD1 (6 bases). The receptor was derived from a woman aged 18-29 years who had recovered from COVID-19. The sample was PBMCs or T cells enriched from blood (not recorded which). CDR3 in DNA: TGTGCCAGCAGCTTAGGCAGACAGGTGGTCACTGAAGCTTTCTTT. This codes for CASSLGRQVVTEAFF.